This T cell receptor beta chain stems from a study of regulatory T cells in long-lasting Graves disease. Time point: newly diagnosed GD, antithyroid drugs for less than 3 months. Following extraction of RNA from PBMCs, that RNA was used to make the TCR library. EDTA tubes were used for drawing roughly 9 milliliters of peripheral blood. Germline lookup yields CDR1 SGHAT and CDR2 FQNNGV. The CDR3 is 16 residues long. The V and J ends lost 5 bases and 3 bases respectively, with 18 bases between them. In building TCR beta libraries, iRepertoire HTBI primers were used together with Arm-PCR of CDR3 regions. TCRdb itself ran the multiplex PCR reads through MiXCR, one entry per CDR3 protein. In the table there are a few hundred thousand distinct CDR3 sequences, approximately 12% of which are singletons. The sample also formed part of further work on T cells in Graves' hyperthyroidism and ophthalmopathy.

This receptor was identified in a woman aged 18-30 years with Graves disease. This rearrangement joins TRBV11-2 to TRBJ2-3; D is ambiguous. Sequenced here: peripheral blood mononuclear cells (PBMCs), sampled at new diagnosis, from a patient treated with antithyroid drugs. The CDR3 nucleotides read TGTGCCAGCAGCGAACTAAGGGCCCGAAGAACAGATACGCAGTATTTT. Translation gives CASSELRARRTDTQYF.